Listed below are T cell receptor beta chains from one sample, sequenced in a study of patients and donors after allogeneic stem cell transplantation. From the RT-PCR reads, TCRdb called clonotypes with MiXCR, one entry per CDR3 protein. The data contain 800,000 to 1,000,000 distinct CDR3 sequences, 18% of them seen just once; the ten biggest clones take up about 6%. Sequences were obtained from blood, either unsorted or a sorted T cell fraction (not recorded which). These receptors came from a human donor who was either an allogeneic HSCT recipient or a stem cell or donor lymphocyte infusion donor (not recorded which). It is not recorded whose cells these are; they may come from a transplant donor. Each CDR3 is given with its conserved first and last residue. For some rows the clone size is stated as once, few or many, or as a class when expanded; others skip it.

V gene,clone size,CDR3 protein
TRBV5-1,few,CASSLDRGKAEAFF
TRBV3-1,-,CASSLTSLGDTQYF
TRBV11-1,-,CASRGLAGEETNTGELFF
TRBV12-3/TRBV12-4,-,CASSFGAAQETQYF
TRBV9,-,CASSVSLDRGQETQYF
TRBV18,-,CASSPGGGAGANVLTF
TRBV29-1,once,CSVREGEKLFF
TRBV12-3/TRBV12-4,-,CASSLSYGTGGKWETQYF
TRBV25-1,many,CASSALQGVGYGYTF
TRBV27,-,CASRLGGQSYNEQFF
TRBV20-1,-,CSSKAGARTNQPQHF
TRBV12-3/TRBV12-4,-,CASSDRPYSNQPQHF
TRBV15,few,CATSRGPLAGGAYEQYF
TRBV12-3/TRBV12-4,few,CASSGPSYNQPQHF
TRBV2,-,CASRGQVSNTEAFF